What follows are 4 T cell receptor beta chains derived from one specimen sequenced in a study of blood T cell repertoires in COVID-19. Repertoires were generated with immunoSEQ multiplex PCR, while TCRdb's copy carries only in-frame clones and drops some. The table records 200,000 to 300,000 clones, around 83% of them present only once. Sequenced: peripheral blood. Source of these receptors: a man aged 35-49 years who had recovered from COVID-19.

This chain connects TRBV27 to TRBJ2-7, with D possibly being TRBD1 (5 bases). In germline, CDR1 is MNHEY, CDR2 SMNVEV (reference sequence). The CDR3 loop spans 16 amino acids. The V end lost 0 bases, the J end lost 0 bases, and 12 bases lay between the germline ends. CDR3 in DNA: TGTGCCAGCAGTTTATCATTAGGACAATCCTCCTACGAGCAGTACTTC. This encodes CASSLSLGQSSYEQYF.

The chain uses TRBV7-9 and TRBJ1-1, with D possibly matching TRBD1 (5 bases). V was pared by 5 bases and J by 5 bases, with 18 bases between. Germline CDR1 reads SEHNR; CDR2 reads FQNEAQ (reference sequence). This CDR3 has 15 amino acids. The CDR3 coding sequence is TGTGCCAGCAGCCGTCGTGCGGGGGGAGGTACTGAAGCTTTCTTT. Amino acid sequence: CASSRRAGGGTEAFF.

The chain combines TRBV11-2 with TRBJ2-2; D uncertain. Looked up from germline, CDR1 is SGHAT and CDR2 is FQNNGV. The CDR3 spans 14 residues. Trimming left V 3 bases short and J 0 bases short, with 5 bases between. This CDR3 is CASSLGPNTGELFF. The CDR3 DNA sequence: TGTGCCAGCAGCTTGGGCCCGAACACCGGGGAGCTGTTTTTT.

A single count supports this clone. This rearrangement joins TRBV10-1 to TRBJ2-7, with TRBD1 identical over 8 bases. Germline-derived CDR1 and CDR2 are WNHNN and SYGVQD (reference sequence). This CDR3 is built from 14 residues. V lost 8 bases to trimming and J lost 1 base; unmatched junction nucleotides: 7. The CDR3 sequence is CASCRQGTSYEQYF. DNA for the CDR3: TGCGCCAGCTGCCGACAGGGGACTTCCTACGAGCAGTACTTC.